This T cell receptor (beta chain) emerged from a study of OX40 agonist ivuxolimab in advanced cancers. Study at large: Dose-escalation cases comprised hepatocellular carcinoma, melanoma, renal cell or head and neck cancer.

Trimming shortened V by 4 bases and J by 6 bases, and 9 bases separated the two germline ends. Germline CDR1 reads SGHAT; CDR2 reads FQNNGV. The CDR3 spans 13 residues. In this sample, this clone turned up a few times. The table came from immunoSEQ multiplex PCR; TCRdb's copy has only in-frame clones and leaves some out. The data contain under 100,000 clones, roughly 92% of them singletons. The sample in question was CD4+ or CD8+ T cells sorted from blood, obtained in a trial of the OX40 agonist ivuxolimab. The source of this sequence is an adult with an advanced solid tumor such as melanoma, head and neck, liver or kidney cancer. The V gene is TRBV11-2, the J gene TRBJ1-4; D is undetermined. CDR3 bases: TGTGCCAGCAGCTGGACCCGCGATGAAAAACTGTTTTTT. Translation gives CASSWTRDEKLFF.